These 22 T cell receptor beta chains were all obtained from the same sample, sequenced in a study of cytomegalovirus exposure and HLA in healthy donors. With 60 Vbeta and 13 Jbeta primers, the PCR was carried out. Using immunoSEQ multiplex PCR, the repertoire was profiled, and TCRdb retains in-frame clones only, with some absent. The sample contains roughly 140,000 clones, 75% to 80% of which appear only once. The specimen sequenced was PBMCs. The receptors were gathered from a male donor in good health and CMV-seronegative.

V usage is TRBV7-8 and J usage is TRBJ1-2; D might be TRBD1 (5 bases). Trimming pared 7 bases from V and 0 bases from J, leaving 15 bases between. Germline V gives CDR1 SGHVS, CDR2 FQNEAQ. CDR3 length equals 15 residues. The CDR3 spells CASILSPTANYGYTF. The CDR3 DNA sequence: TGTGCCAGCATCTTGTCGCCGACAGCTAACTATGGCTACACCTTC.

Only a few counts were recorded for this clone. The chain couples TRBV6-6 to TRBJ2-3; 9 nucleotides agree with TRBD2. The CDR3 runs to 15 residues. V dropped 6 bases and J dropped 5; count of bases not matched to a gene: 9. CDR1 and CDR2 from the germline V gene are MNHNY and SVGAGI (reference sequence). DNA for the CDR3: TGTGCCAGCAGCCAAACTAGCGGGCGGGGAGATACGCAGTATTTT. It is translated as CASSQTSGRGDTQYF.

This chain uses TRBV5-4 with TRBJ2-1, with 7 bases identical to TRBD2. V shed 2 bases and J 7 bases; nucleotides not matched to a gene: 9. Germline V gene sequence: CDR1 SGHNT, CDR2 YYREEE (reference sequence). The CDR3 is 15 residues long. In DNA, the CDR3 is TGTGCCAGCAGCTTAACCGGGACTACCAAGAATGAGCAGTTCTTC. Protein product: CASSLTGTTKNEQFF.

This clone was counted between two and nine times. This sequence joins TRBV5-1 and TRBJ2-2; D unclear. CDR3 length equals 15 residues. V dropped 1 base and J dropped 1 base, with 8 bases sitting between them. Germline V CDR1 and CDR2: SGHRS, YFSETQ. CDR3 amino acids: CASSLMHGNTGELFF. CDR3 DNA sequence: TGCGCCAGCAGCTTGATGCACGGGAACACCGGGGAGCTGTTTTTT.

The chain links TRBV7-9 to TRBJ2-7; a possible D gene is TRBD2 (6 bases). V lost 1 base and J lost 5, with 12 bases in between. The CDR3 loop spans 14 amino acids. The V gene's germline CDR1 is SEHNR and CDR2 FQNEAQ (reference sequence). The CDR3 sequence is CASSLGVSGHEQYF. Written as DNA, the CDR3 is TGTGCCAGCAGCTTAGGAGTTAGCGGCCACGAGCAGTACTTC.

The chain employs TRBV5-1 and TRBJ2-1; D might be TRBD1 (5 bases). Germline V gene sequence: CDR1 SGHRS, CDR2 YFSETQ. The CDR3 runs to 14 residues. V lost 4 bases to trimming and J lost 0 bases, with 8 bases between them. This CDR3 is CASSTDSSYNEQFF. The CDR3 DNA reads TGCGCCAGCAGCACAGACAGCTCCTACAATGAGCAGTTCTTC.

The J gene is TRBJ1-4, the V gene TRBV4-3; tentative D call: TRBD1 (5 bases). Germline V gene sequence: CDR1 LGHNA, CDR2 YSLEER. Trimming stripped 1 base from V and 12 bases from J, with 18 bases between. CDR3 length: 15 amino acids. This CDR3 is CASSQVGGTPGELFF. The CDR3 coding sequence is TGCGCCAGCAGCCAAGTCGGGGGGACGCCGGGGGAACTGTTTTTT.

The chain uses TRBV19 and TRBJ1-2, with D possibly matching TRBD1 (6 bases). The CDR3 spans 12 residues. The V gene's germline CDR1 is LNHDA and CDR2 SQIVND (reference sequence). The V and J ends lost 8 bases and 7 bases respectively, with 14 bases between them. In DNA form, the CDR3 reads TGTGCCAGTTCCGGGACAAAGGGTGGCTACACCTTC. This encodes CASSGTKGGYTF.

This chain links TRBV28 with TRBJ1-2; D might be TRBD1 (5 bases). The V gene's germline CDR1 is MDHEN and CDR2 SYDVKM. The CDR3 loop spans 17 amino acids. V gave up 6 bases and J gave up 3 bases, with 23 bases separating them. The CDR3 DNA reads as TGTGCCAGCAGCCACCCCCCGACAGAGCTTTCTTACTATGGCTACACCTTC. Protein sequence: CASSHPPTELSYYGYTF.

The chain carries TRBV4-2 and TRBJ2-5; 7 nucleotides line up with TRBD2. The DNA end favors TRBJ2-7, so the J call may be wrong. This CDR3 is 16 amino acids long. From germline, CDR1 is LGHNA and CDR2 YNFKEQ. CDR3: CASSPQEAGVPYEQYF. CDR3 bases: TGTGCCAGCAGCCCCCAAGAGGCGGGAGTTCCGTACGAGCAGTACTTC.

The table lists this clone with a count of one. In the same sample, other DNA sequences code for this CDR3. V and J are TRBV5-4 and TRBJ1-2; D unclear. Germline V gene data show CDR1 as SGHNT and CDR2 as YYREEE (reference sequence). V was cut by 1 base and J by 2 bases, with 6 bases left in between. This CDR3 has 13 residues. CDR3 nucleotides: TGTGCCAGCAGCTTGCCGGGGAACTATGGCTACACCTTC. Its protein is CASSLPGNYGYTF.

This rearrangement joins TRBV2 to TRBJ2-7; 8 nucleotides align to TRBD2. With 6 bases clipped from V and 6 bases from J, the junction kept 13 bases outside the gene matches. This CDR3 comprises 15 residues. The germline CDR1 and CDR2 sequences are SNHLY and FYNNEI. The CDR3 loop is CASSQDSGVGCEQYF. Written as DNA, the CDR3 is TGTGCCAGCAGCCAGGATAGCGGGGTCGGGTGCGAGCAGTACTTC.

The rearrangement links TRBV10-1 to TRBJ2-3, with TRBD2 identical over 10 bases. Germline CDR1 is WNHNN and CDR2 is SYGVQD (reference sequence). The CDR3 runs to 16 residues. The V and J ends lost 2 bases and 3 bases, in that order; junction bases with no gene match: 5. CDR3 nucleotide sequence: TGCGCCAGCAGTGAGGAGGTAGCGGGGGGAACAGATACGCAGTATTTT. Its protein product is CASSEEVAGGTDTQYF.

V is TRBV28 and J is TRBJ1-2, with a weak D call TRBD1 (5 bases). Trimming took 5 bases from V and 3 from J, leaving 16 bases between them. CDR1 and CDR2 from the germline V gene are MDHEN and SYDVKM. The CDR3 contains 15 residues. In DNA form, the CDR3 reads TGTGCCAGCAGTACGGTCCTCAGGGCGCACTATGGCTACACCTTC. Protein sequence: CASSTVLRAHYGYTF.

V gene TRBV7-2 combines with J gene TRBJ1-3, with 7 positions matching TRBD1. Trimming removed 5 bases from V and 6 bases from J; junction bases left unmatched: 4. Germline V gene data show CDR1 as SGHTA and CDR2 as FQGNSA. This CDR3 is 13 amino acids long. In DNA, the CDR3 is TGTGCCAGCAGCCAGACAGGGCTAAACACCATATATTTT. This translates into CASSQTGLNTIYF.

Note on this clone: This CDR3 is missing its conserved last phenylalanine or tryptophan, likely due to a read error. The rearrangement uses TRBV7-2 and TRBJ1-3; the D is unclear. Germline V CDR1 and CDR2: SGHTA, FQGNSA. This CDR3 contains 13 residues. Trimming pared 3 bases from V and 4 bases from J, leaving 7 bases between. CDR3 sequence (DNA): TGTGCCAGCAGCTTTTCGGGAGGAAACACCATATATCTT. Its protein product is CASSFSGGNTIYL.

The chain is built from TRBV10-3 and TRBJ1-4; a possible D gene is TRBD1 (6 bases). The germline gives CDR1 ENHRY, CDR2 SYGVKD. The CDR3 spans 14 residues. V shed 4 bases and J shed 5 bases, with 11 bases lying between them. CDR3 amino acids: CAISGDRSNEKLFF. In DNA form, the CDR3 reads TGTGCCATCAGTGGAGACAGGTCAAATGAAAAACTGTTTTTT.

This clone was found a few times. The J gene is TRBJ2-3, the V gene TRBV29-1; D remains unclear. CDR3 length equals 10 residues. The ends were cut back, 7 bases at V and 3 bases at J, with 5 bases in the middle. Germline CDR1 reads SQVTM; CDR2 reads ANQGSEA. The CDR3 nucleotides are TGCAGCGCCGGGACAGATACGCAGTATTTT. It yields the protein CSAGTDTQYF.

The gene calls are TRBV29-1 and TRBJ1-4; D remains ambiguous. V gave up 5 bases and J gave up 2 bases, with 15 bases separating them. The germline gives CDR1 SQVTM, CDR2 ANQGSEA. This CDR3 comprises 15 residues. The CDR3 region is CSVPGSSGTNEKLFF. In nucleotides, the CDR3 is TGCAGCGTTCCCGGGTCCTCCGGGACTAATGAAAAACTGTTTTTT. Looking up the rest from reference TRBV29-1 and TRBJ1-4 gives the full variable domain: SAVISQKPSRDICQRGTSLTIQCQVDSQVTMMFWYRQQPGQSLTLIATANQGSEATYESGFVIDKFPISRPNLTFSTLTVSNMSPEDSSIYLCSVPGSSGTNEKLFFGSGTQLSVL.

The chain carries TRBV6-5 and TRBJ1-2; 8 nucleotides align to TRBD1. The CDR3 consists of 13 residues. Germline assignment: CDR1 MNHEY and CDR2 SVGAGI. V gave up 3 bases and J gave up 7 bases; unmatched junction bases: 4. CDR3 protein: CASSYGQGGGYTF. In nucleotides, the CDR3 is TGTGCCAGCAGTTATGGACAGGGAGGTGGCTACACCTTC.

V and J are TRBV7-6 and TRBJ1-1; 8 bases are a match to TRBD1. From germline, CDR1 is SGHVS and CDR2 FNYEAQ. The CDR3 loop spans 15 amino acids. The V gene end was trimmed by 5 bases and the J gene end by 2 bases; junction bases not matched to a gene: 7. The DNA for the CDR3 is TGTGCCAGCAGCACTGTGACAGGGGCCAACACTGAAGCTTTCTTT. This sequence encodes CASSTVTGANTEAFF. The full variable domain, with the rest looked up from reference TRBV7-6 and TRBJ1-1, is GAGVSQSPRYKVTKRGQDVALRCDPISGHVSLYWYRQALGQGPEFLTYFNYEAQQDKSGLPNDRFSAERPEGSISTLTIQRTEQRDSAMYRCASSTVTGANTEAFFGQGTRLTVV.

This chain links TRBV6-5 with TRBJ1-1; D possibly corresponds to TRBD1 (5 bases). CDR1 and CDR2 (germline): MNHEY, SVGAGI. V was shortened by 2 bases and J by 4 bases, with 8 bases between the two germline ends. The CDR3 runs to 13 residues. CDR3 residues: CASSYNGGTEAFF. The CDR3 DNA sequence: TGTGCCAGCAGTTACAACGGGGGCACTGAAGCTTTCTTT.